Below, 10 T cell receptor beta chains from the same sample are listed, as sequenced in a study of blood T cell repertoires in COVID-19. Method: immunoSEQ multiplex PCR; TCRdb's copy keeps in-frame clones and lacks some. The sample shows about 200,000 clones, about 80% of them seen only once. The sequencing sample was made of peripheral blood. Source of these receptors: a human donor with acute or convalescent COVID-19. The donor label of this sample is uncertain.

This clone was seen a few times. The CDR3 region has the DNA TGTGCCAGCAGCTTAGGACAGTGGGAGACCCAGTACTTC. This codes for CASSLGQWETQYF. This chain uses TRBV7-7 with TRBJ2-5, with D maybe TRBD1 (5 bases). From germline, CDR1 is SSHAT and CDR2 FNYEAQ (reference sequence). The CDR3 contains 13 residues. V dropped 1 base and J dropped 5 bases, with 8 bases sitting between them.

CDR3 in amino acids: CASSTLAGGPGEQYF. DNA for the CDR3: TGCGCCAGCAGCACCTTAGCGGGAGGGCCTGGTGAGCAGTACTTC. This sequence joins TRBV5-1 and TRBJ2-7, with 11 bases aligning to TRBD2. The CDR3 runs to 15 residues. CDR1 is SGHRS and CDR2 is YFSETQ in the germline V gene. Losses at the gene ends were 4 bases for V and 7 bases for J; bases not matched to a gene: 10.

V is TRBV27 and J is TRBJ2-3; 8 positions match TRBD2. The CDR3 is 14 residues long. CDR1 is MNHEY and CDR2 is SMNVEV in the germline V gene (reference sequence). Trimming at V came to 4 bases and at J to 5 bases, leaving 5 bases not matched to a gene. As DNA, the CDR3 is TGTGCCAGCAGTTACGGACTAGCAAAAGATACGCAGTATTTT. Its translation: CASSYGLAKDTQYF.

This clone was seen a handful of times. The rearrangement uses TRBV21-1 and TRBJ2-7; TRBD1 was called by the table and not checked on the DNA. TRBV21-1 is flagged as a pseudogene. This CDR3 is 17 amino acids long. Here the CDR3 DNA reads TGTGCCAGCAGTTCAAGGGTCCCCGGGACAGCCCTCTACGAGCAGTACTTC. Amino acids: CASSSRVPGTALYEQYF.

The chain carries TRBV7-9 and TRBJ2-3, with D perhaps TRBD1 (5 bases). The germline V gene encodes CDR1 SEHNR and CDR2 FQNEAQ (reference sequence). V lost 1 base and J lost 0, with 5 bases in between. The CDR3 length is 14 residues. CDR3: CASSLEGSTDTQYF. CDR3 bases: TGTGCCAGCAGCTTAGAGGGGAGCACAGATACGCAGTATTTT.

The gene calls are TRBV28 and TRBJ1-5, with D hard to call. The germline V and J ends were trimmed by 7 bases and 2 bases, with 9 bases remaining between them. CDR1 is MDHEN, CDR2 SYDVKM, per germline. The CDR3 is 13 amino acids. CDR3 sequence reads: CASTRGGNQPQHF. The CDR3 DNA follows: TGTGCCAGCACCCGGGGTGGCAATCAGCCCCAGCATTTT.

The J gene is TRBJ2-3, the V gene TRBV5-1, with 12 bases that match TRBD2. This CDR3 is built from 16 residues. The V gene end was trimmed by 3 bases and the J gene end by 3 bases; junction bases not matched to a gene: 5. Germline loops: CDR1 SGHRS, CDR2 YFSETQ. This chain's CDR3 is CASSYETSGSTDTQYF. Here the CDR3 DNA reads TGCGCCAGCAGCTACGAGACTAGCGGGAGTACAGATACGCAGTATTTT.

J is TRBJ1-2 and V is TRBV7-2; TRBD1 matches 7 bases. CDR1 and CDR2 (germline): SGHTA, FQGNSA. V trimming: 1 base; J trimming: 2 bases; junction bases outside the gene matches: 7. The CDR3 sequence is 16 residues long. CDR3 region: CASSLVSGRGNYGYTF. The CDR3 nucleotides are TGTGCCAGCAGCTTAGTCAGCGGCAGGGGGAACTATGGCTACACCTTC.

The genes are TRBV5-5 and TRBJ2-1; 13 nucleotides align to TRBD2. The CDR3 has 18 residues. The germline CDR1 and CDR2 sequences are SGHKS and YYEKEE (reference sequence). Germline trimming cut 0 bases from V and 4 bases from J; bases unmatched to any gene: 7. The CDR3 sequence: CASSLVGGLAGTYNEQFF. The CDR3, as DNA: TGTGCCAGCAGCTTGGTTGGGGGACTAGCGGGAACTTACAATGAGCAGTTCTTC. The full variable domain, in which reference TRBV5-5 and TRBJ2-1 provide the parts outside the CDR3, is DAGVTQSPTHLIKTRGQQVTLRCSPISGHKSVSWYQQVLGQGPQFIFQYYEKEERGRGNFPDRFSARQFPNYSSELNVNALLLGDSALYLCASSLVGGLAGTYNEQFFGPGTRLTVL.

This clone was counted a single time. The CDR3 spells CATSLDRGEVALHF. CDR3 in DNA: TGTGCCACCAGCCTGGACAGGGGGGAGGTTGCCCTCCACTTT. The gene calls are TRBV15 and TRBJ1-6; 10 positions agree with TRBD1. This CDR3 contains 14 residues. Germline loops: CDR1 LNHNV, CDR2 YYDKDF (reference sequence). The ends lost 5 bases at V and 14 bases at J; junction bases unmatched: 9.